These 20 T cell receptor beta chains came from one sample sequenced in a study of blood T cells in healthy people across ages. Primed by a sample-barcoded 5' primer and a J-beta primer mix, a second PCR proceeded for 7 to 11 cycles. One entry per CDR3 protein results from TCRdb running MiXCR on the 5' RACE reads. The data show roughly 1,300,000 distinct CDR3 sequences, approximately 63% seen once. The sample consisted of blood. These TCRs come from a man aged 18 to 35 in good health.

The gene calls are TRBV20-1 and TRBJ2-1; TRBD2 matches at 10 bases. CDR1 is DFQATT, CDR2 SNEGSKA, per germline (reference sequence). With V trimmed by 4 bases and J by 5 bases, 5 bases remained unmatched. The CDR3 has 14 amino acids. The CDR3 region has the DNA TGCAGTGCTAACCCTAGCGGGGGTAACAATGAGCAGTTCTTC. It encodes CSANPSGGNNEQFF.

This clonotype has just a few counts. The chain couples TRBV20-1 to TRBJ1-2; D not certain. CDR1 and CDR2 from the germline V gene are DFQATT and SNEGSKA (reference sequence). V lost 1 base and J lost 8, with 8 bases in between. CDR3 length equals 11 residues. DNA for the CDR3: TGCAGTGCTAGAGGCGGCATCGGCTACACCTTC. It codes for CSARGGIGYTF.

The chain couples TRBV6-5 to TRBJ2-7, with D perhaps TRBD1 or TRBD2 (5 bases each). The germline gives CDR1 MNHEY, CDR2 SVGAGI. With 2 bases removed from V and 4 bases from J, the gap between germline ends came to 12 bases. The CDR3 contains 14 residues. This chain's CDR3 is CASSYGAGRYEQYF. The CDR3 DNA follows: TGTGCCAGCAGTTACGGGGCAGGGAGATACGAGCAGTACTTC.

On this clonotype itself: This may stem from a read error, because a much larger clone lies one nucleotide away. This chain links TRBV7-2 with TRBJ2-3; D gene unclear. CDR1 and CDR2 (germline): SGHTA, FQGNSA. The CDR3 sequence is 14 residues long. The CDR3 spells CASSLGGITDTRYF. CDR3 DNA: TGTGCCAGCAGCTTAGGCGGTATCACAGATACGCGGTATTTT.

The V gene is TRBV28, the J gene TRBJ2-7; D not certain. The length of the CDR3 is 15 residues. The V end was cut by 5 bases, the J end by 6 bases, with 20 bases between. Germline lookup yields CDR1 MDHEN and CDR2 SYDVKM. In DNA form, the CDR3 reads TGTGCCAGCAGTACCACGGGCCACTTAGCTGGCGAGCAGTACTTC. Translated: CASSTTGHLAGEQYF.

This chain connects TRBV29-1 to TRBJ2-2; possibly TRBD2 for D (6 bases). Per germline, CDR1 SQVTM and CDR2 ANQGSEA. The CDR3 covers 14 residues. V lost 4 bases, J lost 6 bases, and 15 bases lay in between. CDR3 DNA: TGCAGCGTTGGTTTAACGGGACTTCCCGGGGAGCTGTTTTTT. Encoded protein: CSVGLTGLPGELFF.

The table lists this clonotype with many counts. The chain is built from TRBV7-3 and TRBJ2-1, with D possibly being TRBD1 or TRBD2 (5 bases each). V lost 2 bases to trimming and J lost 5 bases, with 10 bases between them. This CDR3 region has 14 residues. In germline, CDR1 is SGHTA, CDR2 FQGTGA. The CDR3 spells CASSLGMGDNEQFF. The CDR3 DNA is TGTGCCAGCAGCTTAGGGATGGGGGACAATGAGCAGTTCTTC.

This clonotype was picked up a small number of times. This chain connects TRBV14 to TRBJ2-4, with unresolved D. Germline assignment: CDR1 SGHDN and CDR2 FVKESK. V lost 2 bases, J lost 3 bases, and 20 bases lay in between. The CDR3 is made up of 18 amino acids. CDR3 residues: CASSQRAKAGASKNIQYF. CDR3 nucleotides: TGTGCCAGCAGCCAAAGGGCCAAAGCAGGAGCAAGCAAAAACATTCAGTACTTC.

The sample holds a few counts of this clonotype. The chain carries TRBV10-3 and TRBJ2-1; no clear D. This CDR3 has 12 residues. V was clipped by 4 bases and J by 6 bases, with 7 bases between them. CDR1 and CDR2 from the germline V gene are ENHRY and SYGVKD. The CDR3 DNA sequence: TGTGCCATCAGTGGTAACTTCAATGAGCAGTTCTTC. It codes for CAISGNFNEQFF.

The chain is built from TRBV7-2 and TRBJ2-1; D possibly corresponds to TRBD1 (6 bases). This CDR3 spans 14 amino acids. The germline gives CDR1 SGHTA, CDR2 FQGNSA. The ends were cut back, 2 bases at V and 12 bases at J, with 17 bases in the middle. The CDR3 loop is CASSLKKRGQRQFF. In nucleotides, the CDR3 is TGTGCCAGCAGCTTAAAAAAACGAGGACAGCGGCAGTTCTTC. The full variable domain, in which reference TRBV7-2 and TRBJ2-1 provide the parts outside the CDR3, is GAGVSQSPSNKVTEKGKDVELRCDPISGHTALYWYRQSLGQGLEFLIYFQGNSAPDKSGLPSDRFSAERTGGSVSTLTIQRTQQEDSAVYLCASSLKKRGQRQFFGPGTRLTVL.

A few counts support this clonotype. V is TRBV4-3 and J is TRBJ2-1, with 10 bases lining up with TRBD2. Losses at the gene ends were 2 bases for V and 3 bases for J; bases not matched to a gene: 1. CDR3 length: 15 amino acids. Germline assignment: CDR1 LGHNA and CDR2 YSLEER. The CDR3 region has the DNA TGCGCCAGCAGCCAATCTAGCGGGGGCTACAATGAGCAGTTCTTC. This codes for CASSQSSGGYNEQFF.

Remarks on this clonotype: At one end, the junction sequence differs from germline, possibly due to a read error. The J gene is TRBJ2-1, the V gene TRBV4-1; no definite D call. The germline V gene encodes CDR1 MGHRA and CDR2 YSYEKL. The CDR3 sequence is 13 residues long. CDR3 sequence: CACSPTEYNEQFF. The CDR3 DNA reads as TGCGCCTGCAGCCCGACGGAGTACAATGAGCAGTTCTTC.

With respect to this clonotype: A read error may account for a junction end that differs from germline. The chain employs TRBV3-1 and TRBJ1-2; D remains ambiguous. The germline V gene has CDR1 LGHDT and CDR2 YNNKEL (reference sequence). The CDR3 totals 11 residues. The chain's CDR3 is CGSSSNYGYTF. CDR3 sequence (DNA): TGCGGGAGTTCTTCTAACTATGGCTACACCTTC. The complete variable domain, with remaining parts taken from reference TRBV3-1 and TRBJ1-2, reads DTAVSQTPKYLVTQMGNDKSIKCEQNLGHDTMYWYKQDSKKFLKIMFSYNNKELIINETVPNRFSPKSPDKAHLNLHINSLELGDSAVYFCGSSSNYGYTFGSGTRLTVV.

This sequence joins TRBV4-1 and TRBJ1-2; 9 bases are shared with TRBD1. V was pared by 2 bases and J by 2 bases, with 3 bases of the junction left unmatched. Germline V gene sequence: CDR1 MGHRA, CDR2 YSYEKL. This CDR3 region has 15 residues. The CDR3 region has the DNA TGCGCCAGCAGCCAAACGACAGGGGGGAACTATGGCTACACCTTC. It encodes CASSQTTGGNYGYTF.

In this sample, this clonotype turned up a few times. This rearrangement joins TRBV12-3 or TRBV12-4 to TRBJ2-7; 7 bases agree with TRBD1. This CDR3 spans 15 amino acids. V was clipped by 3 bases and J by 0 bases; unmatched bases: 5. The CDR3 DNA reads as TGTGCCAGCAGTTTTAGTCAGGGGGTCTCCTACGAGCAGTACTTC. Protein product: CASSFSQGVSYEQYF.

V is TRBV6-4 and J is TRBJ2-4; 7 bases agree with TRBD1. J lost 6 bases, V lost 5 bases, and 4 bases had no gene match. The CDR3 loop spans 13 amino acids. The germline V gene encodes CDR1 MRHNA and CDR2 SNTAGT. The CDR3 DNA is TGTGCCAGCAGTTTGGACAGGTCAAACATTCAGTACTTC. The encoded protein is CASSLDRSNIQYF.

This clonotype was seen a handful of times. This sequence joins TRBV6-6 and TRBJ2-1; 8 bases fit TRBD1. This CDR3 has 14 amino acids. With 2 bases clipped from V and 6 bases from J, the junction kept 3 bases outside the gene matches. CDR1 and CDR2 (germline): MNHNY, SVGAGI (reference sequence). CDR3 sequence (DNA): TGTGCCAGCAGTTACCCGGACAGGGTCAATGAGCAGTTCTTC. Its protein product is CASSYPDRVNEQFF.

The chain carries TRBV4-2 and TRBJ2-2; TRBD1 might be the D (5 bases). The germline CDR1 and CDR2 sequences are LGHNA and YNFKEQ. The CDR3 has 15 residues. V was cut by 1 base and J by 3 bases, with 9 bases left in between. CDR3 residues: CASSQGQSYTGELFF. DNA of the CDR3: TGTGCCAGCAGCCAAGGACAGTCCTACACCGGGGAGCTGTTTTTT.

Turning to this clonotype: One junction end disagrees with the germline gene, perhaps due to a read error. V is TRBV12-3 or TRBV12-4 and J is TRBJ2-3; tentative D call: TRBD2 (5 bases). CDR3 length equals 13 residues. The CDR3 DNA reads TGTGCCAGCAGTGTAGCGCTGGCAGATACGCAGTATTTT. This codes for CASSVALADTQYF.

This clonotype was observed a handful of times. This chain links TRBV29-1 with TRBJ1-1; unclear D gene. The V and J ends lost 6 bases and 4 bases respectively, with 18 bases between them. The length of the CDR3 is 14 residues. Per the germline V gene, CDR1 is SQVTM and CDR2 is ANQGSEA. CDR3 loop: CSVLGGYVGTEAFF. CDR3 nucleotides: TGCAGCGTCCTTGGCGGGTATGTGGGCACTGAAGCTTTCTTT.